This T cell receptor beta chain was retrieved from a study of CD8 T cells in Susac syndrome. Whole-study findings and limits: Regarding the TCR sequencing and HLA analysis, the study admitted that a relatively small number of individuals were involved.

In blood CD8+ and CD4+ T cells, TCR beta underwent sequencing. In contrast to the negatively isolated CD8+ and CD4+ T cells, TEMRA cells were FACS-enriched. CDR1 is LGHDT, CDR2 YNNKEL, per germline (reference sequence). CDR3 size: 15 residues. Between the trimmed V and J ends, which lost 3 bases and 3 bases, there was a span of 15 bases. Concerning this clonotype: Its antigen is unidentified.

Random hexamers primed reverse transcription of roughly 0.45 to 1 ug RNA. Across 54 Vbeta and 13 Jbeta, TCR beta CDR3 was amplified with immunoSEQ multiplex PCR. TCRdb itself ran the immunoSEQ multiplex PCR reads through MiXCR, one entry per CDR3 protein. The table lists about 300,000 distinct CDR3 sequences, around 85% of them singletons. The sequenced sample was CD8+ T cells from PBMCs. The chain has TRBV3-1 and TRBJ2-7, with a tentative D call TRBD2 (6 bases). The sequence was obtained from a human donor with multiple sclerosis. In nucleotides, the CDR3 is TGTGCCAGCAGCCAGTTTTTATCCGGGGGCTACGAGCAGTACTTC. This codes for CASSQFLSGGYEQYF.